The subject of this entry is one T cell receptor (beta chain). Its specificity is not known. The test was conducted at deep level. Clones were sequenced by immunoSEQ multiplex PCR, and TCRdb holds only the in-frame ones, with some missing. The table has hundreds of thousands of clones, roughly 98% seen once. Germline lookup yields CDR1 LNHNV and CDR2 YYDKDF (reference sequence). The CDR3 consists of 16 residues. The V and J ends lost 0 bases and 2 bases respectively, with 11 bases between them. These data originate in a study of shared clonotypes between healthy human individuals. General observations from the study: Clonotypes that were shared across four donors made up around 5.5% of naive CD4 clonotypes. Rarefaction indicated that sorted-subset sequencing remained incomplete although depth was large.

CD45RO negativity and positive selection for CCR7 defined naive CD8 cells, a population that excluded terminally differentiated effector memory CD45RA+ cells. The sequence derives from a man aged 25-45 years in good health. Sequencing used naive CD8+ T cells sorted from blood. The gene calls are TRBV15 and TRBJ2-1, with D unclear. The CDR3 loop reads CATSREGTEAYNEQFF. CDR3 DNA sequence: TGTGCCACCAGCAGAGAGGGAACAGAAGCCTACAATGAGCAGTTCTTC. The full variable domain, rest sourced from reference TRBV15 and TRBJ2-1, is DAMVIQNPRYQVTQFGKPVTLSCSQTLNHNVMYWYQQKSSQAPKLLFHYYDKDFNNEADTPDNFQSRRPNTSFCFLDIRSPGLGDTAMYLCATSREGTEAYNEQFFGPGTRLTVL.